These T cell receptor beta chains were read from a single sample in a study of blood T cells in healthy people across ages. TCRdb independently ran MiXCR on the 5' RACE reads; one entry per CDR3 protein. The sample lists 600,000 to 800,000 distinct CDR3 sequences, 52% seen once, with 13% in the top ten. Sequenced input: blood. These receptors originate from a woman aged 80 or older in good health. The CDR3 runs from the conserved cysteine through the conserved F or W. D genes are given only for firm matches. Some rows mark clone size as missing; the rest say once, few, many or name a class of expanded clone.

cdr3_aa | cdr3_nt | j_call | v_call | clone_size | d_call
CASTFGGRRTAQETQYF | TGTGCCAGCACCTTCGGCGGCAGGCGTACCGCCCAAGAGACCCAGTACTTC | TRBJ2-5 | TRBV12-3/TRBV12-4 | many | NA
CSVSGQVLADTQYF | TGCAGCGTTTCCGGACAGGTTCTTGCAGATACGCAGTATTTT | TRBJ2-3 | TRBV29-1 | once | TRBD1
CSALIRQYNSPLHF | TGCAGTGCCCTAATTAGACAGTACAATTCACCCCTCCACTTT | TRBJ1-6 | TRBV20-1 | NA | NA
CASSLGQGVNSPLHF | TGTGCCAGCAGTTTGGGTCAGGGAGTCAATTCACCCCTCCACTTT | TRBJ1-6 | TRBV28 | NA | NA
CASSPGLAGEDVWTNEQFF | TGTGCCAGCAGCCCGGGACTAGCGGGAGAGGACGTGTGGACCAATGAGCAGTTCTTC | TRBJ2-1 | TRBV3-1 | few | TRBD2
CASSLGRTTGTQYF | TGTGCCAGTAGTCTCGGCCGAACCACAGGTACGCAGTATTTT | TRBJ2-3 | TRBV19 | NA | NA
CASSLASGSYNEQFF | TGCGCCAGCAGCTTGGCGAGCGGGTCCTACAATGAGCAGTTCTTC | TRBJ2-1 | TRBV5-1 | many | NA
CASSRDYQETQYF | TGTGCCAGCAGCAGGGACTACCAAGAGACCCAGTACTTC | TRBJ2-5 | TRBV12-3/TRBV12-4 | many | NA
CASRLQANQPQHF | TGTGCCAGTCGGCTACAGGCTAATCAGCCCCAGCATTTT | TRBJ1-5 | TRBV19 | NA | NA
CSVSGRPAGEKLFF | TGCAGCGTAAGTGGACGGCCGGCCGGCGAAAAACTGTTTTTT | TRBJ1-4 | TRBV29-1 | few | NA
CASSLDNYEQFF | TGTGCCAGCAGCTTAGACAACTATGAGCAGTTCTTC | TRBJ2-1 | TRBV7-2 | many | NA
CASSFSGPGIQYF | TGTGCCAGCAGTTTTTCCGGGCCCGGGATTCAGTACTTC | TRBJ2-4 | TRBV12-3/TRBV12-4 | NA | NA
CASSFIGTSVYEQYF | TGTGCCAGCAGTTTTATTGGGACATCGGTCTACGAGCAGTACTTC | TRBJ2-7 | TRBV27 | many | NA
CSARVDTDTQYF | TGCAGTGCTAGGGTTGACACAGATACGCAGTATTTT | TRBJ2-3 | TRBV20-1 | few | NA